This T cell receptor (beta chain) emerged from a study of blood T cell repertoires in COVID-19. Overall study context: Spain, Italy and the United States supplied samples that represented acute and convalescent COVID-19. Sample material is recorded as cDNA or gDNA derived from T cells, B-cell-depleted T cells, or PBMCs.

The CDR3 totals 13 residues. CDR1 and CDR2 (germline): SNHLY, FYNNEI. The V gene lost 4 bases and the J gene lost 5 bases, with 9 bases spanning the gap. In the original analysis: By means of reference gene primer amplification, nucleated cell counts were estimated. The protocol was immunoSEQ multiplex PCR, while the TCRdb copy is restricted to in-frame clones and leaves out a portion. V and J calls and clone size are given by that table; D and trimming were obtained from the DNA. The table shows fewer than 200,000 clones, with roughly 86% occurring only once. The origin of this receptor is a man between 40 and 49 years old with active or convalescent COVID-19. The chain recombines TRBV2 with TRBJ1-5, with a tentative D call TRBD1 (6 bases). Sequencing used peripheral blood. The CDR3 nucleotides are TGTGCCAGCAGTGCGGGACAAGATCAGCCCCAGCATTTT. It is translated as CASSAGQDQPQHF.